Each of the 21 T cell receptor beta chains below was sequenced from the same sample in a study of T cell repertoires in cytomegalovirus infection. TCRdb re-called the reads with MiXCR, one entry per CDR3 protein. The sample consists of approximately 910,000 distinct CDR3 sequences, 30% to 40% of them appearing once. Their antigen targets remain unknown. Sample: cultured CD8+ T cells from PBMCs, taken from culture after CMV antigen stimulation. These receptor sequences come from a human donor in good health (CMV status not recorded). Some clones in this sample may be carry-over from other donors' samples.

In this sample, this clonotype turned up a few times. As DNA, the CDR3 is TGCGCCAGCAGCCAAGAGCCAGGTGGGAATGAGCAGTTCTTC. This translates into CASSQEPGGNEQFF. This rearrangement joins TRBV4-1 to TRBJ2-1; D not certain. Germline V gives CDR1 MGHRA, CDR2 YSYEKL. The V and J ends lost 0 bases and 7 bases respectively, with 10 bases between them. The CDR3 loop spans 14 amino acids.

The chain couples TRBV6-2 or TRBV6-3 to TRBJ2-2; tentatively, D is TRBD2 (6 bases). Germline V gene sequence: CDR1 MNHEY, CDR2 SVGEGT. The V gene lost 3 bases and the J gene lost 6 bases, with 20 bases spanning the gap. The CDR3 totals 17 residues. DNA for the CDR3: TGTGCCAGCAGTTATTCGGACATCTGGAGGGTGTCCGGGGAGCTGTTTTTT. This gives the protein CASSYSDIWRVSGELFF.

This clonotype was detected only a few times. The chain joins TRBV7-8 to TRBJ2-2; D possibly corresponds to TRBD2 (7 bases). This CDR3 contains 15 residues. CDR1 and CDR2 (germline): SGHVS, FQNEAQ. Trimming shortened V by 7 bases and J by 7 bases, and 19 bases separated the two germline ends. The DNA for the CDR3 is TGTGCCAGCACCTCTTCAAGGGGGGGGCGCGGGGAGCTGTTTTTT. It yields the protein CASTSSRGGRGELFF.

This clonotype was observed a handful of times. The V and J genes are TRBV14 and TRBJ1-2; no reliable D call. Trimming removed 2 bases at V and 3 bases at J, with 10 bases between. CDR3 size: 14 residues. Germline lookup yields CDR1 SGHDN and CDR2 FVKESK. The CDR3 DNA reads as TGTGCCAGCAGCCAAATATCTCAGGACTATGGCTACACCTTC. Amino acids: CASSQISQDYGYTF.

This clonotype was counted a few times. This chain uses TRBV6-1 with TRBJ2-5, with D possibly matching TRBD2 (5 bases). CDR3 length: 13 amino acids. Trimming cost V 6 bases and J 5 bases, with 13 bases left between them. The germline V gene encodes CDR1 MNHNS and CDR2 SASEGT. The CDR3: CASSPGSRETQYF. In DNA, the CDR3 is TGTGCCAGCAGCCCGGGATCCCGGGAGACCCAGTACTTC.

CDR3 DNA: TGTGCCAGCAGACTAGACACGTATAGCAATCAGCCCCAGCATTTT. Residues: CASRLDTYSNQPQHF. V usage is TRBV6-2 or TRBV6-3 and J usage is TRBJ1-5; D uncertain. The V gene's germline CDR1 is MNHEY and CDR2 SVGEGT. V was trimmed by 6 bases and J by 0 bases, leaving 12 bases between them. The CDR3 extends over 15 amino acids.

The chain employs TRBV7-9 and TRBJ2-3; maybe TRBD1 (6 bases). The V and J ends lost 4 bases and 2 bases respectively, with 10 bases between them. Per germline, CDR1 SEHNR and CDR2 FQNEAQ (reference sequence). This CDR3 is built from 14 residues. The CDR3 coding sequence is TGTGCCAGCAGCTCTGGACAGACCACAGATACGCAGTATTTT. Its translation: CASSSGQTTDTQYF.

This clonotype has at least ten counts. This chain connects TRBV11-2 to TRBJ2-7; D is possibly TRBD1 (5 bases). Germline V gene lookup returns CDR1 SGHAT and CDR2 FQNNGV. Trimming pared 1 base from V and 5 bases from J, leaving 15 bases between. The CDR3 consists of 15 residues. CDR3 bases: TGTGCCAGCAGCTTAGTAAAGGGGCAGGGTGACGAGCAGTACGTC. It codes for CASSLVKGQGDEQYV.

This clonotype was found a few times. The genes are TRBV18 and TRBJ2-3; maybe TRBD1 (5 bases). The CDR3 is 17 residues long. The germline V and J ends were trimmed by 6 bases and 0 bases, with 19 bases remaining between them. CDR1 KGHSH and CDR2 LQKENI come from the germline V gene. CDR3 nucleotides: TGTGCCAGCTCTCCTCCTCGACAGTTCTATAGCACAGATACGCAGTATTTT. Translated, it gives CASSPPRQFYSTDTQYF.

The chain joins TRBV20-1 to TRBJ1-1; D unresolved. This CDR3 region has 14 residues. Trimming shortened V by 3 bases and J by 3 bases, and 14 bases separated the two germline ends. Germline CDR1 and CDR2: DFQATT and SNEGSKA (reference sequence). CDR3 DNA: TGCAGTGCTAGTTCGGTAGAGTCCCACACTGAAGCTTTCTTT. Amino acids: CSASSVESHTEAFF.

V is TRBV6-2 or TRBV6-3 and J is TRBJ2-7; 7 nucleotides agree with TRBD1. The ends lost 5 bases at V and 1 base at J; junction bases unmatched: 8. This CDR3 spans 15 amino acids. The V gene's germline CDR1 is MNHEY and CDR2 SVGEGT. The CDR3 is CASSRRQGWSYEQYV. The CDR3 DNA reads TGTGCCAGCAGTCGACGACAGGGATGGTCCTACGAGCAGTACGTC.

This clonotype came up a few times. The V and J genes are TRBV12-3 or TRBV12-4 and TRBJ1-1, with D uncertain. The CDR3 runs to 11 residues. The V gene lost 7 bases and the J gene lost 10 bases, with 13 bases spanning the gap. The chain's CDR3 is CASIDGSSAFF. In nucleotides, the CDR3 is TGTGCCAGCATCGATGGGTCTTCAGCTTTCTTT.

The chain has TRBV20-1 and TRBJ1-5, with TRBD1 as a possible D gene (5 bases). Germline V gene sequence: CDR1 DFQATT, CDR2 SNEGSKA (reference sequence). The V and J ends lost 0 bases and 0 bases respectively, with 12 bases between them. This CDR3 is 16 amino acids long. The CDR3, as DNA: TGCAGTGCTAGAGATCCTTCAGGGCTTAGCAATCAGCCCCAGCATTTT. Encoded protein: CSARDPSGLSNQPQHF.

This clonotype was observed a single time. The chain couples TRBV29-1 to TRBJ2-1; D is perhaps TRBD1 or TRBD2 (5 bases each). The CDR3 spans 13 residues. Germline CDR1 is SQVTM and CDR2 is ANQGSEA. The V end was cut by 7 bases, the J end by 7 bases, with 17 bases between. The CDR3 reads CSALSPEGNEQFF. CDR3 in DNA: TGCAGCGCCCTCTCGCCCGAGGGGAATGAGCAGTTCTTC.

This clonotype was seen only a few times. This chain uses TRBV27 with TRBJ1-4; D remains unclear. Germline V CDR1 and CDR2: MNHEY, SMNVEV (reference sequence). Trimming cost V 6 bases and J 5 bases, with 16 bases left between them. The CDR3 is 15 residues long. This chain's CDR3 is CASSRTGTRNEKLFF. The CDR3 nucleotides are TGTGCCAGCAGCCGTACGGGAACAAGAAATGAAAAACTGTTTTTT. Full variable domain (remainder filled in from reference TRBV27 and TRBJ1-4): EAQVTQNPRYLITVTGKKLTVTCSQNMNHEYMSWYRQDPGLGLRQIYYSMNVEVTDKGDVPEGYKVSRKEKRNFPLILESPSPNQTSLYFCASSRTGTRNEKLFFGSGTQLSVL.

The sample holds a few counts of this clonotype. This chain uses TRBV7-9 with TRBJ2-6; D not certain. The V end was cut by 6 bases, the J end by 0 bases, with 15 bases between. The germline V gene encodes CDR1 SEHNR and CDR2 FQNEAQ (reference sequence). The CDR3 is made up of 17 amino acids. The CDR3 loop reads CASRDVPSGSGANVLTF. CDR3 bases: TGTGCCAGCAGGGATGTGCCCTCGGGCTCTGGGGCCAACGTCCTGACTTTC.

The genes are TRBV7-6 and TRBJ1-4; 10 bases fit TRBD1. CDR3 size: 17 residues. CDR1 and CDR2 from the germline V gene are SGHVS and FNYEAQ. Losses at the gene ends were 7 bases for V and 4 bases for J; bases not matched to a gene: 12. Here the CDR3 DNA reads TGTGCCAGCATCCTTGCCGGGACAGGGGACGGTAATGAAAAACTGTTTTTT. Translated: CASILAGTGDGNEKLFF. Using reference TRBV7-6 and TRBJ1-4 for the parts outside the CDR3, the full variable domain is GAGVSQSPRYKVTKRGQDVALRCDPISGHVSLYWYRQALGQGPEFLTYFNYEAQQDKSGLPNDRFSAERPEGSISTLTIQRTEQRDSAMYRCASILAGTGDGNEKLFFGSGTQLSVL.

This chain uses TRBV2 with TRBJ2-1; possible D gene TRBD1, 6 bases. V was clipped by 3 bases and J by 2 bases, with 11 bases between them. CDR1 SNHLY and CDR2 FYNNEI come from the germline V gene. The CDR3 is 15 residues long. CDR3 region: CASSEDSNPYNEQFF. For the CDR3, the DNA is TGTGCCAGCAGTGAGGACAGCAACCCCTACAATGAGCAGTTCTTC.

V and J are TRBV7-6 and TRBJ2-5; perhaps TRBD2 as D (6 bases). V lost 1 base and J 14 bases, leaving 11 bases between the germline ends. Germline CDR1 reads SGHVS; CDR2 reads FNYEAQ. This CDR3 contains 11 residues. The CDR3 nucleotides are TGTGCCAGCAGCTTAGGCGGGGTTTTTTACTTC. Protein sequence: CASSLGGVFYF. The full variable domain, its missing parts supplied by reference TRBV7-6 and TRBJ2-5, is GAGVSQSPRYKVTKRGQDVALRCDPISGHVSLYWYRQALGQGPEFLTYFNYEAQQDKSGLPNDRFSAERPEGSISTLTIQRTEQRDSAMYRCASSLGGVFYFGPGTRLLVL.

This clonotype came up a few times. The genes are TRBV2 and TRBJ1-2; 7 bases agree with TRBD1. Trimming cost V 8 bases and J 2 bases; bases outside gene matches: 11. Germline V gives CDR1 SNHLY, CDR2 FYNNEI. The CDR3 sequence is 15 residues long. As DNA, the CDR3 is TGTGCCAGCCGTGCGTGGACAGGACCCAACTATGGCTACACCTTC. Protein product: CASRAWTGPNYGYTF.

The table lists this clonotype with many counts. The rearrangement joins TRBV7-2 to TRBJ1-1, with D hard to call. The length of the CDR3 is 14 residues. CDR1 and CDR2 (germline): SGHTA, FQGNSA. V lost 5 bases, J lost 7 bases, and 17 bases lay in between. The chain's CDR3 is CASSPPGKGGEAFF. Written as DNA, the CDR3 is TGTGCCAGCAGCCCTCCGGGGAAAGGAGGTGAAGCTTTCTTT.